The TCR beta chain described here comes from a study of blood T cell repertoires in COVID-19. The CDR3 is 13 amino acids. CDR1 LNHDA and CDR2 SQIVND come from the germline V gene (reference sequence). The junction had 2 bases not matched to a gene; V was cut back by 8 bases and J by 0 bases. This clone was seen just once. Under the authors' procedure: Reference gene primer amplification gave estimated nucleated cell counts. The assay was immunoSEQ multiplex PCR, and TCRdb's table has in-frame clones only and misses some. Clone size and the V and J calls come from that table; the DNA yielded D and trimming. The repertoire includes 410,000 or so clones, approximately 91% of them detected once, and roughly 1.5% sits in the top ten.

This receptor was identified in a woman in her forties with COVID-19, enrolled during active disease. Material for sequencing was peripheral blood. This chain connects TRBV19 to TRBJ1-2; TRBD1 agrees at 8 bases. The CDR3 region is CASHRGSNYGYTF. The DNA of the CDR3 is TGTGCCAGTCACAGGGGGTCTAACTATGGCTACACCTTC.